Following are 20 T cell receptor beta chains from one sample sequenced in a study of shared clonotypes between healthy human individuals. Repertoires were generated with immunoSEQ multiplex PCR, while TCRdb's copy carries only in-frame clones and drops some. The data contain more than 2,000,000 clones, about 92% of them singletons. Sample: naive CD4+ T cells sorted from blood. Noted subset: CD45RA+ positively selected. The origin of the receptors is a young man in good health.

This clone was seen once. Written as DNA, the CDR3 is TGTGCCAGCAGGGGGGGAGGCCTGAACACTGAAGCTTTCTTT. Translation gives CASRGGGLNTEAFF. The chain joins TRBV2 to TRBJ1-1; D may be TRBD1 (5 bases). The V end was cut by 6 bases, the J end by 0 bases, with 11 bases between. The germline gives CDR1 SNHLY, CDR2 FYNNEI. The CDR3 totals 14 residues.

This chain joins TRBV5-1 and TRBJ1-2; 10 bases are a match to TRBD1. The germline gives CDR1 SGHRS, CDR2 YFSETQ. V lost 3 bases, J lost 2 bases, and 1 base stayed unmatched. This CDR3 comprises 14 residues. In nucleotides, the CDR3 is TGCGCCAGCAGCTCGACAGGGGGCAACTATGGCTACACCTTC. This sequence encodes CASSSTGGNYGYTF.

The chain combines TRBV6-5 with TRBJ2-2; the match to TRBD1 covers 7 bases. Germline values: CDR1 MNHEY, CDR2 SVGAGI. CDR3 length equals 15 residues. Trimming at V came to 6 bases and at J to 0 bases, leaving 4 bases not matched to a gene. DNA for the CDR3: TGTGCCAGCAGCAGACAGGGAACGAACACCGGGGAGCTGTTTTTT. Protein product: CASSRQGTNTGELFF.

The chain combines TRBV18 with TRBJ1-2, with D possibly being TRBD1 (6 bases). In germline, CDR1 is KGHSH, CDR2 LQKENI. V shed 1 base and J shed 1 base, with 10 bases lying between them. The CDR3 runs to 15 residues. CDR3 amino acids: CASSPQRDINYGYTF. CDR3 sequence (DNA): TGTGCCAGCTCACCACAAAGGGACATTAACTATGGCTACACCTTC.

The J gene is TRBJ2-5, the V gene TRBV6-6; D is unresolved. The V gene lost 8 bases and the J gene lost 2 bases, with 6 bases spanning the gap. The CDR3 sequence is 11 residues long. Germline V gene sequence: CDR1 MNHNY, CDR2 SVGAGI (reference sequence). CDR3 bases: TGTGCCAGCCAAAAGCAAGAGACCCAGTACTTC. It encodes CASQKQETQYF.

The genes are TRBV29-1 and TRBJ1-1, with 8 bases that match TRBD1. This CDR3 is built from 19 residues. V lost 5 bases to trimming and J lost 1 base; unmatched junction nucleotides: 21. CDR1 is SQVTM and CDR2 is ANQGSEA in the germline V gene. The CDR3, as DNA: TGCAGCGTTTTGGGGACAGGCTCTGAGCTGGCTCGCAGGAACACTGAAGCTTTCTTT. Protein: CSVLGTGSELARRNTEAFF.

J is TRBJ2-5 and V is TRBV28, with TRBD1 as a possible D gene (6 bases). The end of the DNA fits TRBJ2-7 better, so the J call may be wrong. Per the germline V gene, CDR1 is MDHEN and CDR2 is SYDVKM. This CDR3 is 13 amino acids long. DNA of the CDR3: TGTGCCAGCAGTTTATGGCAGGGGTACGAGCAGTACTTC. Its translation is CASSLWQGYEQYF.

This chain connects TRBV30 to TRBJ2-1, with TRBD2 matching 11 bases. The CDR3 covers 14 residues. Germline V gene lookup returns CDR1 GTSNPN and CDR2 SVGIG (reference sequence). The V and J ends lost 5 bases and 7 bases, in that order; junction bases with no gene match: 7. The DNA of the CDR3 is TGTGCCTGGCTTCGACTAGCGGGGCAGAATGAGCAGTTCTTC. Encoded protein: CAWLRLAGQNEQFF.

The chain joins TRBV25-1 to TRBJ2-3, with TRBD1 matching 7 bases. The CDR3 consists of 15 residues. V lost 6 bases and J lost 2; bases outside the gene matches: 8. Germline lookup yields CDR1 MGHDK and CDR2 SYGVNS. The CDR3 bases are TGTGCCAGCAGCGCCCGGGACAGCCTCACAGATACGCAGTATTTT. This codes for CASSARDSLTDTQYF.

This chain uses TRBV4-1 with TRBJ2-2, with 7 bases that match TRBD2. The CDR3 covers 15 residues. V shed 3 bases, J shed 0 bases, and the junction held 1 base outside the gene matches. The germline V gene has CDR1 MGHRA and CDR2 YSYEKL. This chain's CDR3 is CASSHGGTNTGELFF. The CDR3, as DNA: TGCGCCAGCAGCCACGGGGGGACGAACACCGGGGAGCTGTTTTTT.

The V gene is TRBV5-1, the J gene TRBJ2-3, with D tentatively TRBD1 or TRBD2 (5 bases each). The V end lost 4 bases, the J end lost 0 bases, and 12 bases lay between the germline ends. Germline V gene lookup returns CDR1 SGHRS and CDR2 YFSETQ. CDR3 length: 15 amino acids. The CDR3 loop reads CASSGPGQSTDTQYF. CDR3 nucleotides: TGCGCCAGCAGCGGCCCGGGGCAGAGCACAGATACGCAGTATTTT.

The chain is built from TRBV5-1 and TRBJ2-7; weak D call: TRBD1 (5 bases). CDR3 size: 12 residues. Germline loops: CDR1 SGHRS, CDR2 YFSETQ. The V gene lost 7 bases and the J gene lost 5 bases, with 13 bases spanning the gap. Here the CDR3 reads CASGVGENEQYF. The CDR3 coding sequence is TGCGCCAGCGGGGTAGGGGAAAACGAGCAGTACTTC.

V usage is TRBV5-4 and J usage is TRBJ1-1; unclear D gene. The CDR3 spans 14 residues. Between the trimmed V and J ends, which lost 3 bases and 3 bases, there was a span of 12 bases. CDR1 and CDR2 from the germline V gene are SGHNT and YYREEE (reference sequence). The CDR3 protein is CASSSGGWDTEAFF. CDR3 DNA sequence: TGTGCCAGCAGCTCTGGCGGGTGGGACACTGAAGCTTTCTTT.

The chain joins TRBV19 to TRBJ2-7, with TRBD2 matching 8 bases. Germline loops: CDR1 LNHDA, CDR2 SQIVND (reference sequence). After removal of 3 bases from V and 4 bases from J, the junction contained 8 bases not matched to a gene. The CDR3 is 15 residues long. The CDR3 DNA sequence: TGTGCCAGTAGTATTAATGGACTAGCCCAATACGAGCAGTACTTC. This sequence encodes CASSINGLAQYEQYF. The entire variable domain, with the rest obtained from reference TRBV19 and TRBJ2-7, is as follows: DGGITQSPKYLFRKEGQNVTLSCEQNLNHDAMYWYRQDPGQGLRLIYYSQIVNDFQKGDIAEGYSVSREKKESFPLTVTSAQKNPTAFYLCASSINGLAQYEQYFGPGTRLTVT.

This rearrangement joins TRBV11-1 to TRBJ2-5; 12 nucleotides agree with TRBD2. The CDR3 has 14 residues. V lost 6 bases, J lost 3 bases, and 2 bases stayed unmatched. Germline CDR1 and CDR2: SGHAT and FQDESV (reference sequence). The DNA for the CDR3 is TGTGCCAGCAGTCGGACTAGCGGGGAAGAGACCCAGTACTTC. As protein: CASSRTSGEETQYF.

This rearrangement joins TRBV27 to TRBJ1-1, with D unresolved. V was cut by 0 bases and J by 1 base, with 6 bases left in between. Per the germline V gene, CDR1 is MNHEY and CDR2 is SMNVEV (reference sequence). The CDR3 has 14 amino acids. This CDR3 is CASSLSETNTEAFF. DNA of the CDR3: TGTGCCAGCAGTTTATCGGAGACGAACACTGAAGCTTTCTTT.

V usage is TRBV7-9 and J usage is TRBJ2-1; TRBD1 matches at 7 bases. J gave up 4 bases and V 3 bases, and 3 bases lay outside the gene matches. The CDR3 is made up of 14 amino acids. Per the germline V gene, CDR1 is SEHNR and CDR2 is FQNEAQ (reference sequence). CDR3 sequence (DNA): TGTGCCAGCAGCTTTCGACAGGGTTACAATGAGCAGTTCTTC. As protein: CASSFRQGYNEQFF.

V gene TRBV30 combines with J gene TRBJ2-7; D is unresolved. Germline V gives CDR1 GTSNPN, CDR2 SVGIG (reference sequence). The V and J ends lost 2 bases and 3 bases respectively, with 8 bases between them. The CDR3 runs to 12 residues. The CDR3 DNA reads as TGTGCCTGGAGTTCGGTTAACTACGAGCAGTACTTC. Amino acid sequence: CAWSSVNYEQYF.

The chain has TRBV6-1 and TRBJ2-7; a weak D match, TRBD1 (5 bases). Per the germline V gene, CDR1 is MNHNS and CDR2 is SASEGT. This CDR3 is built from 13 residues. V lost 6 bases and J lost 6, with 15 bases in between. The CDR3 loop is CASRGGQGREQYF. CDR3 bases: TGTGCCAGCAGAGGCGGCCAGGGTCGCGAGCAGTACTTC.

V gene TRBV7-2 combines with J gene TRBJ1-4; D is perhaps TRBD1 (6 bases). Germline V gives CDR1 SGHTA, CDR2 FQGNSA. The CDR3 runs to 15 residues. Trimming removed 4 bases from V and 0 bases from J, with 9 bases in between. This CDR3 is CASSSQGSTNEKLFF. The CDR3, as DNA: TGTGCCAGCAGCTCCCAGGGGTCAACTAATGAAAAACTGTTTTTT.